The clone carrying this T cell receptor beta chain was observed a handful of times. What it recognizes is unknown. The CDR3 length is 15 residues. The germline CDR1 and CDR2 sequences are SGHTA and FQGNSA. Trimming took off 5 bases at V and 1 base at J, with 12 bases between the two ends. The data originate from a study of beta chain features in type 1 diabetes. Study-wide results and limits: Shortening that was moderate but significant affected the TCRB CDR3s of Type 1 diabetes patients in all four CD4+ subsets.

The whole isolated RNA underwent reverse transcription, so sequencing captured expressed TCRB transcripts. The data were produced by immunoSEQ multiplex PCR, yet TCRdb's version contains in-frame clones alone and is incomplete. The data contain about 300,000 clones, about 13% of them seen just once; the ten biggest clones take up about 0.016%. J is TRBJ2-1 and V is TRBV7-2; TRBD1 might be the D (5 bases). Sequenced sample: naive CD4+ T cells from blood. The source of this sequence is a woman younger than 35 with type 1 diabetes. The CDR3 DNA reads as TGTGCCAGCAGCACTCTAGGGGCATCCTACAATGAGCAGTTCTTC. Translation: CASSTLGASYNEQFF.